The entry below describes one T cell receptor beta chain. Its antigen is still unknown. Germline V gene data show CDR1 as SGHDT and CDR2 as YYEEEE. Trimming stripped 0 bases from V and 0 bases from J, with 13 bases between. The CDR3 is 16 residues long. The data originate from a study of tumor-infiltrating lymphocytes in localized non-small cell lung cancer. Turning to the study itself: Several tumor histologies, both smoking statuses, and some post-neoadjuvant chemotherapy samples were included. Resected tumor was paired with non-adjacent uninvolved lung from the same patient. Whole-study findings and limits: Different pieces of the same tissue were used for each assay. Higher tumor T cell infiltration than in uninvolved lung was supported by TCRbeta sequencing.

The table came from immunoSEQ multiplex PCR; TCRdb's copy has only in-frame clones and leaves some out. The sample records about 16,000 clones, 65% to 80% being singletons. The chain has TRBV5-6 and TRBJ2-7; D is perhaps TRBD1 (6 bases). The sample taken for sequencing was lung tumor tissue. This receptor was taken from a human donor with non-small cell lung cancer. CDR3 nucleotides: TGTGCCAGCAGCTTGGCCTTTGGACAGCCCTCCTACGAGCAGTACTTC. The encoded protein is CASSLAFGQPSYEQYF. Filled out from reference TRBV5-6 and TRBJ2-7, the complete variable domain reads DAGVTQSPTHLIKTRGQQVTLRCSPKSGHDTVSWYQQALGQGPQFIFQYYEEEERQRGNFPDRFSGHQFPNYSSELNVNALLLGDSALYLCASSLAFGQPSYEQYFGPGTRLTVT.